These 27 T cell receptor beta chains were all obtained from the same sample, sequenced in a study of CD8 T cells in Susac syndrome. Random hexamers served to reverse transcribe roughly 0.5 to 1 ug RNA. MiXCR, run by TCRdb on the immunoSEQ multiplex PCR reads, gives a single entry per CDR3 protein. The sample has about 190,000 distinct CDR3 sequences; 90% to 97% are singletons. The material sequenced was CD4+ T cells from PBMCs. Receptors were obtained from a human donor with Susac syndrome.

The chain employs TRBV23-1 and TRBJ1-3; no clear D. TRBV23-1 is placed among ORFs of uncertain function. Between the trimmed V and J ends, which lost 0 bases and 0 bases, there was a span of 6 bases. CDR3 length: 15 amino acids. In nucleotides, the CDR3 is TGCGCCAGCAGTCAATCTCAACCCTCTGGAAACACCATATATTTT. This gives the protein CASSQSQPSGNTIYF.

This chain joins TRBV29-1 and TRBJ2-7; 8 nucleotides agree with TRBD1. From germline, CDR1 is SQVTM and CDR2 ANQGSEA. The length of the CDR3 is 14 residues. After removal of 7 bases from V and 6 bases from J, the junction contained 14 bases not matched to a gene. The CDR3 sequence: CSAIAASGGREQYF. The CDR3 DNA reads TGCAGCGCCATCGCCGCGTCAGGGGGCCGCGAGCAGTACTTC.

CDR3 region: CASSFAPWQGGEKLFF. The CDR3, as DNA: TGTGCCAGCAGTTTTGCCCCTTGGCAGGGAGGGGAAAAACTGTTTTTT. The chain uses TRBV6-5 and TRBJ1-4; D is possibly TRBD1 (5 bases). Germline CDR1 reads MNHEY; CDR2 reads SVGAGI. The V and J ends lost 4 bases and 8 bases respectively, with 20 bases between them. The CDR3 sequence is 16 residues long.

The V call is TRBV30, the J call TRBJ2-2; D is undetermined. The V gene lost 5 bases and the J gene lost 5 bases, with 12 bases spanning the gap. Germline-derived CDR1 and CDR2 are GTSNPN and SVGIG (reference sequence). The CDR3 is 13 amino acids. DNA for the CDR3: TGTGCCTGGCGGAGAGATTTAACCGGGGAGCTGTTTTTT. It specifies CAWRRDLTGELFF.

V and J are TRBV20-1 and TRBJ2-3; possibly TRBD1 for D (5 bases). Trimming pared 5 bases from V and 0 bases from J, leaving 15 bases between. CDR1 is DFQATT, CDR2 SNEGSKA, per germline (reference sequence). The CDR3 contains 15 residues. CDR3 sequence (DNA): TGCAGTGCTGGCCTAATAGGGGCTAGCACAGATACGCAGTATTTT. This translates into CSAGLIGASTDTQYF.

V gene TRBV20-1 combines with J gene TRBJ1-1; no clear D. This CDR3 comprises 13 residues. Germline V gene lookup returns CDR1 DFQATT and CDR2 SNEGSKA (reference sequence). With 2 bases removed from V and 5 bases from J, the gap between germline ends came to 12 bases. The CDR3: CSARSEPRTEAFF. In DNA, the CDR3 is TGCAGTGCTAGATCAGAACCTAGGACTGAAGCTTTCTTT.

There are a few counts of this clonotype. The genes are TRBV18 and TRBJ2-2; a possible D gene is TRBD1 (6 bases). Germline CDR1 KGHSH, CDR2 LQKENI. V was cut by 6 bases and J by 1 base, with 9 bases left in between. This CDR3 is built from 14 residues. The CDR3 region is CASSLQGNTGELFF. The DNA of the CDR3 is TGTGCCAGCTCGCTACAGGGGAACACCGGGGAGCTGTTTTTT.

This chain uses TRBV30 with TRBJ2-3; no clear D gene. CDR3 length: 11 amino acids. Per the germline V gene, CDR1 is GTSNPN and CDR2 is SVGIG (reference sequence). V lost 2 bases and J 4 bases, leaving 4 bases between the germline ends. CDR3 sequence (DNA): TGTGCCTGGAGTCCGGCAGATACGCAGTATTTT. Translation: CAWSPADTQYF.

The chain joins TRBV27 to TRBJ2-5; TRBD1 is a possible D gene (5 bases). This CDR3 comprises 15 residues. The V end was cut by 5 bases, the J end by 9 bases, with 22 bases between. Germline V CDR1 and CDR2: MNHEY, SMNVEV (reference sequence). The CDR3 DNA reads TGTGCCAGCAGTACTGTATTGGGGCAGGGCGAGTCCCAGTACTTC. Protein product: CASSTVLGQGESQYF.

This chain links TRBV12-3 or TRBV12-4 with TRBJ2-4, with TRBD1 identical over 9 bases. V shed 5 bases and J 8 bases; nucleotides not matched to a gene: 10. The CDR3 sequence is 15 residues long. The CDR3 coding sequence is TGTGCCAGCAGTCAGTCCGGACAGGGGTTGGACATTCAGTACTTC. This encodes CASSQSGQGLDIQYF.

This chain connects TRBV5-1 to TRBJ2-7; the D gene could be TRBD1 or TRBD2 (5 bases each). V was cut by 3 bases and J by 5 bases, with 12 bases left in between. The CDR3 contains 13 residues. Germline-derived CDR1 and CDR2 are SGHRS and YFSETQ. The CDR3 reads CASSWDRANEQYF. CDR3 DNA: TGCGCCAGCAGCTGGGACCGAGCCAACGAGCAGTACTTC.

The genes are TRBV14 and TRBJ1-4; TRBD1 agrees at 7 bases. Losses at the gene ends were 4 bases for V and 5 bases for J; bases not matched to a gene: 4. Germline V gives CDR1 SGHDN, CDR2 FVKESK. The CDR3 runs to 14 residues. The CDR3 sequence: CASSRGQANEKLFF. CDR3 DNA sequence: TGTGCCAGCAGCCGCGGACAGGCGAATGAAAAACTGTTTTTT.

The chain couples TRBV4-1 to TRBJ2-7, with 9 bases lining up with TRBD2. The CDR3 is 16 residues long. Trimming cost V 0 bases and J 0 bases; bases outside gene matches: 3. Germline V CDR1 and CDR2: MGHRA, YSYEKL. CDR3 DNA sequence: TGCGCCAGCAGCCAAGATTCTAGCGGGGCCTCCTACGAGCAGTACTTC. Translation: CASSQDSSGASYEQYF.

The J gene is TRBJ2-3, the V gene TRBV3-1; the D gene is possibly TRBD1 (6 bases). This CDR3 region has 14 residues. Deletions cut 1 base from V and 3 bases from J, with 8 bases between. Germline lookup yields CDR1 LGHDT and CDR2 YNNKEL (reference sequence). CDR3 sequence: CASSQGGGTDTQYF. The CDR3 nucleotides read TGTGCCAGCAGCCAAGGAGGGGGTACAGATACGCAGTATTTT.

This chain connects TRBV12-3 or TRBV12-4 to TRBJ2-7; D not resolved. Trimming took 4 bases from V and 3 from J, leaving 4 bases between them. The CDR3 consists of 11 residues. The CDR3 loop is CASSYRYEQYF. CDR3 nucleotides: TGTGCCAGCAGTTATCGCTACGAGCAGTACTTC.

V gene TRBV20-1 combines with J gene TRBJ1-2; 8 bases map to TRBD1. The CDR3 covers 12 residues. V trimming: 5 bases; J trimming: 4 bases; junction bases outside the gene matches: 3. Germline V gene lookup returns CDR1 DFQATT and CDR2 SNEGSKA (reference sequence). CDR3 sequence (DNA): TGCAGTGCTTCACAGGGGGTCTATGGCTACACCTTC. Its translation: CSASQGVYGYTF.

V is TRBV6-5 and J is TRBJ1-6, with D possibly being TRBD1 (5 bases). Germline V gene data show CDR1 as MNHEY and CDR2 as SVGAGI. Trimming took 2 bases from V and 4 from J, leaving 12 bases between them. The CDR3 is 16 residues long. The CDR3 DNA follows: TGTGCCAGCAGTTACGATTTGGGGCAGTATAATTCACCCCTCCACTTT. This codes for CASSYDLGQYNSPLHF.

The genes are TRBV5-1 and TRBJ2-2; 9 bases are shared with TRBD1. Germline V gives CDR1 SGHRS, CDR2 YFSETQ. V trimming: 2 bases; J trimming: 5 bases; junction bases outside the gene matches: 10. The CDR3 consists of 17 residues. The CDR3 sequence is CASSFQTGGARTGELFF. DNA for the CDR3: TGCGCCAGCAGCTTTCAAACAGGGGGCGCGAGGACCGGGGAGCTGTTTTTT.

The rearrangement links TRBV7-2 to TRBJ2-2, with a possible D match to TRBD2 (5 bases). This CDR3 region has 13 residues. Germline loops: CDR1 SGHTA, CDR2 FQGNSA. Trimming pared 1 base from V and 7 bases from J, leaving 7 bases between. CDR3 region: CASSLGGYGELFF. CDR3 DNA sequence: TGTGCCAGCAGCTTAGGAGGGTACGGGGAGCTGTTTTTT.

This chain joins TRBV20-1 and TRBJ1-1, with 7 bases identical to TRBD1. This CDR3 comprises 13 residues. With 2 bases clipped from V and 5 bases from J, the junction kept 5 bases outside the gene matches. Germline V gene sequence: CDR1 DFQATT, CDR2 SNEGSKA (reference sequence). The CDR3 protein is CSARQQGTTEAFF. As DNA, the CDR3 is TGCAGTGCTAGACAACAGGGGACGACTGAAGCTTTCTTT.

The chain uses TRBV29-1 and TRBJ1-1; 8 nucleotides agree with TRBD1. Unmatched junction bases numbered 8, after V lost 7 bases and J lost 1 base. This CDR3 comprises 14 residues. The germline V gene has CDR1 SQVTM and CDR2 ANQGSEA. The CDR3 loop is CSGSVGTGNTEAFF. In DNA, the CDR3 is TGCAGCGGTTCGGTGGGGACAGGGAACACTGAAGCTTTCTTT.

CDR3 in amino acids: CASSFGSAASNTQYF. DNA for the CDR3: TGTGCCAGCAGTTTTGGGTCGGCGGCGTCAAATACGCAGTATTTT. This chain links TRBV27 with TRBJ2-3; D uncertain. The CDR3 is 15 amino acids. The germline V gene has CDR1 MNHEY and CDR2 SMNVEV (reference sequence). V shed 3 bases and J shed 7 bases, with 17 bases lying between them.

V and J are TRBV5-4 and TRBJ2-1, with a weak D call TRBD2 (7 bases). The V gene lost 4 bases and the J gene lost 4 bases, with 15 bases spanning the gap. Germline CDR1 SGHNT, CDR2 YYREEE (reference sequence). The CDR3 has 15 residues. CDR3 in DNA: TGTGCCAGCAGCGGGGGGGGGCTAGGGTACAATGAGCAGTTCTTC. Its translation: CASSGGGLGYNEQFF.

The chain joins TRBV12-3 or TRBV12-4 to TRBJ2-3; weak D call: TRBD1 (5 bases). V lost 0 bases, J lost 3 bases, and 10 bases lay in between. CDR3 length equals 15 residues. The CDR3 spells CASSLARQGTDTQYF. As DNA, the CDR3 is TGTGCCAGCAGTTTAGCGCGGCAGGGTACAGATACGCAGTATTTT.

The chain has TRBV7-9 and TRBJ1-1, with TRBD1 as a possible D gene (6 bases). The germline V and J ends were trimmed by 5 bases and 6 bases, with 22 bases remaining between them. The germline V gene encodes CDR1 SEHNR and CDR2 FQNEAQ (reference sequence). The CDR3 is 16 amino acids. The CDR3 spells CASSPLQGTIIAEAFF. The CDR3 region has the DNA TGTGCCAGCAGCCCCCTACAGGGAACTATTATCGCTGAAGCTTTCTTT.

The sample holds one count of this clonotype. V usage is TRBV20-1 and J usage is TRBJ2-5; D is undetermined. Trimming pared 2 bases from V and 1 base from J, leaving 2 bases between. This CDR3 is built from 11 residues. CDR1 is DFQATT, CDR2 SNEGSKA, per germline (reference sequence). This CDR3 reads CSARLQETQYF. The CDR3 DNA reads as TGCAGTGCTAGACTCCAAGAGACCCAGTACTTC.

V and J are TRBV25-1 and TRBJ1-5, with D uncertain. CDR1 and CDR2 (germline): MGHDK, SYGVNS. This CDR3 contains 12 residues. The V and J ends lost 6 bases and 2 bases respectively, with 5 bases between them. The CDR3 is CASRVGNQPQHF. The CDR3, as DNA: TGTGCCAGCAGGGTGGGCAATCAGCCCCAGCATTTT.